Listed here are 28 T cell receptor beta chains from one sample, sequenced in a study of cytomegalovirus exposure and HLA in healthy donors (dated by TCRdb to the late 2010s). Receptor amplification or capture employed the immunoSEQ multiplex PCR assay. The multiplex PCR relied on a mix of 60 forward primers for TCR Vbeta segments and 13 reverse primers for TCR Jbeta segments. The source is immuneACCESS, and TCRdb retained only in-frame sequences with V and J called. Part of the clones is not carried over; for the studies checked, unresolved V genes explain less than half of this, and the remainder is unexplained. The sample yields about 130,000 clones; about 70% were counted once. The ten biggest clones cover less than 15% of the sample. Sequenced material: PBMCs. The receptors shown here come from a woman aged 55-75 years in good health and CMV-seropositive.

This chain uses TRBV7-2 with TRBJ2-7; 9 bases agree with TRBD2. Trimming cost V 6 bases and J 9 bases; bases outside gene matches: 9. The CDR3 has 13 residues. The germline V gene encodes CDR1 SGHTA and CDR2 FQGNSA. This CDR3 is CASSSSGAKVQYF. For the CDR3, the DNA is TGTGCCAGCAGTTCTAGCGGGGCAAAGGTGCAGTACTTC.

This sequence joins TRBV5-5 and TRBJ2-3, with D perhaps matching TRBD1 (6 bases). The V gene's germline CDR1 is SGHKS and CDR2 YYEKEE (reference sequence). V gave up 5 bases and J gave up 8 bases, with 15 bases separating them. This CDR3 spans 13 amino acids. The CDR3 bases are TGTGCCAGCAGGACCGCCGGGACACCTACGCAGTATTTT. This gives the protein CASRTAGTPTQYF.

CDR3 protein: CASSWLGGGQPQHF. The CDR3 DNA reads TGTGCCAGCAGCTGGCTGGGGGGGGGACAGCCCCAGCATTTT. The gene calls are TRBV7-2 and TRBJ1-5; D is perhaps TRBD1 (5 bases). The germline V and J ends were trimmed by 4 bases and 7 bases, with 14 bases remaining between them. Germline V gives CDR1 SGHTA, CDR2 FQGNSA. The CDR3 totals 14 residues.

This clone appeared a single time. This chain joins TRBV21-1 and TRBJ2-1; TRBD2 reflects the table's D call only, with no check against the DNA. TRBV21-1 is assigned pseudogene status. The CDR3 runs to 11 residues. The CDR3 loop is CASRDGDEQFF. CDR3 coding DNA: TGTGCCAGCAGAGACGGGGATGAGCAGTTCTTC.

The chain joins TRBV29-1 to TRBJ1-1, with D perhaps TRBD1 (5 bases). Germline CDR1 reads SQVTM; CDR2 reads ANQGSEA. Trimming removed 6 bases from V and 0 bases from J, with 11 bases in between. The CDR3 length is 13 residues. The CDR3 region has the DNA TGCAGCGTACAAACAGGTTTGAACACTGAAGCTTTCTTT. This sequence encodes CSVQTGLNTEAFF.

Regarding this clone: A read error may produce the germline difference seen at one junction end. J is TRBJ1-2 and V is TRBV5-1; maybe TRBD1 (5 bases). This CDR3 comprises 14 residues. CDR1 is SGHRS, CDR2 YFSETQ, per germline. The CDR3 nucleotides are TGCGTCAGCAGCCCGCAGGACAAAAACTATGGCTACACCTTC. Its protein is CVSSPQDKNYGYTF.

The J gene is TRBJ2-7, the V gene TRBV10-3; no reliable D call. The CDR3 consists of 15 residues. V was pared by 2 bases and J by 8 bases, with 19 bases between. Germline-derived CDR1 and CDR2 are ENHRY and SYGVKD. CDR3 sequence: CAISEVLPPSVKQYF. The CDR3, as DNA: TGTGCCATCAGTGAGGTTCTTCCCCCGTCGGTAAAGCAGTACTTC.

This chain links TRBV4-1 with TRBJ2-7, with D maybe TRBD1 (5 bases). The CDR3 covers 15 residues. V was pared by 3 bases and J by 4 bases, with 16 bases between. Germline V gives CDR1 MGHRA, CDR2 YSYEKL. In nucleotides, the CDR3 is TGCGCCAGCAGCCAGGAAGGTTCAGGGCGGTACGAGCAGTACTTC. This sequence encodes CASSQEGSGRYEQYF.

The CDR3, as DNA: TGTGCCAGCAGCTTAGCAGTGGGCGCGTACGAGCAGTACTTC. Amino acids: CASSLAVGAYEQYF. The chain recombines TRBV7-2 with TRBJ2-7; D ambiguous. The CDR3 is 14 amino acids. The germline CDR1 and CDR2 sequences are SGHTA and FQGNSA. V was cut by 0 bases and J by 4 bases, with 10 bases left in between.

The genes are TRBV6-5 and TRBJ1-1, with D unresolved. The CDR3 length is 11 residues. Trimming left V 2 bases short and J 8 bases short, with 6 bases between. CDR1 is MNHEY, CDR2 SVGAGI, per germline. The CDR3 DNA reads TGTGCCAGCAGTTACCGTGGCGAAGCTTTCTTT. Translated: CASSYRGEAFF.

The rearrangement joins TRBV30 to TRBJ1-3; 10 nucleotides align to TRBD1. The CDR3 consists of 16 residues. Germline V gene data show CDR1 as GTSNPN and CDR2 as SVGIG (reference sequence). Unmatched junction bases numbered 11, after V lost 7 bases and J lost 2 bases. CDR3 nucleotides: TGTGCCTTGTCCGGGACAGGGGCCTGGGCTGGAAACACCATATATTTT. Amino acid sequence: CALSGTGAWAGNTIYF. Combining the CDR3 with reference TRBV30 and TRBJ1-3 gives the whole variable domain SQTIHQWPATLVQPVGSPLSLECTVEGTSNPNLYWYRQAAGRGLQLLFYSVGIGQISSEVPQNLSASRPQDRQFILSSKKLLLSDSGFYLCALSGTGAWAGNTIYFGEGSWLTVV.

The V and J genes are TRBV29-1 and TRBJ2-7, with 8 positions matching TRBD2. V shed 6 bases and J 4 bases; nucleotides not matched to a gene: 14. The CDR3 length is 15 residues. Germline V CDR1 and CDR2: SQVTM, ANQGSEA. This CDR3 reads CSVLGSGGTQYEQYF. CDR3 sequence (DNA): TGCAGCGTGCTGGGGAGCGGGGGAACTCAGTACGAGCAGTACTTC.

This clone has just one count. The J gene is TRBJ1-1, the V gene TRBV5-1; 8 bases map to TRBD1. V lost 4 bases to trimming and J lost 1 base; unmatched junction nucleotides: 6. In germline, CDR1 is SGHRS, CDR2 YFSETQ. The CDR3 totals 15 residues. The CDR3, as DNA: TGCGCCAGCAGCAGGTCCGGGACAGGGAACACTGAAGCTTTCTTT. It is translated as CASSRSGTGNTEAFF.

This chain uses TRBV5-4 with TRBJ2-1; 8 positions match TRBD2. This CDR3 spans 16 amino acids. Looked up from germline, CDR1 is SGHNT and CDR2 is YYREEE (reference sequence). V gave up 3 bases and J gave up 9 bases; unmatched junction bases: 14. CDR3 nucleotide sequence: TGTGCCAGCAGCTCCCCCTCGCAGCGGGAGAGTATTGAGCAGTTCTTC. Its translation is CASSSPSQRESIEQFF.

The V gene is TRBV6-1, the J gene TRBJ1-3; D gene ambiguous. V was pared by 2 bases and J by 0 bases, with 5 bases between. This CDR3 has 14 residues. From germline, CDR1 is MNHNS and CDR2 SASEGT. In DNA, the CDR3 is TGTGCCAGCAGTGAAACAGTCTCTGGAAACACCATATATTTT. Residues: CASSETVSGNTIYF.

The chain is built from TRBV18 and TRBJ2-3; 13 bases fit TRBD2. Germline values: CDR1 KGHSH, CDR2 LQKENI. V was clipped by 1 base and J by 6 bases; unmatched bases: 7. The CDR3 covers 17 residues. The CDR3 DNA reads as TGTGCCAGCTCACCACAACTAGCGGGGGGGCGGTCGGATACGCAGTATTTT. Translated, it gives CASSPQLAGGRSDTQYF.

The chain has TRBV29-1 and TRBJ1-2; D perhaps matches TRBD1 (6 bases). Germline V gene sequence: CDR1 SQVTM, CDR2 ANQGSEA. V lost 4 bases, J lost 3 bases, and 12 bases lay in between. The CDR3 runs 13 residues. The CDR3 coding sequence is TGCAGCGTTGGGTTGACAGGTCACTATGGCTACACCTTC. Its translation: CSVGLTGHYGYTF.

This clone has only one observation. The genes are TRBV5-1 and TRBJ1-1, with TRBD1 identical over 12 bases. The CDR3 contains 15 residues. Germline V gene sequence: CDR1 SGHRS, CDR2 YFSETQ. J gave up 4 bases and V 4 bases, and 5 bases lay outside the gene matches. The CDR3 coding sequence is TGCGCCAGCAGCCGGGACAGGGGGCTGGGCACTGAAGCTTTCTTT. The encoded protein is CASSRDRGLGTEAFF. Full variable domain (outside the CDR3, taken from reference TRBV5-1 and TRBJ1-1): KAGVTQTPRYLIKTRGQQVTLSCSPISGHRSVSWYQQTPGQGLQFLFEYFSETQRNKGNFPGRFSGRQFSNSRSEMNVSTLELGDSALYLCASSRDRGLGTEAFFGQGTRLTVV.

The genes are TRBV29-1 and TRBJ1-5; 7 nucleotides align to TRBD1. The V and J ends lost 6 bases and 0 bases, in that order; junction bases with no gene match: 11. This CDR3 spans 16 amino acids. Germline lookup yields CDR1 SQVTM and CDR2 ANQGSEA. This CDR3 is CSVGGHRGYSNQPQHF. CDR3 nucleotides: TGCAGCGTGGGGGGACACAGGGGTTATAGCAATCAGCCCCAGCATTTT.

This rearrangement joins TRBV4-3 to TRBJ1-3; D is ambiguous. CDR3 size: 15 residues. The V gene lost 2 bases and the J gene lost 2 bases, with 10 bases spanning the gap. Germline values: CDR1 LGHNA, CDR2 YSLEER. The CDR3 loop reads CASSQNPAAGNTIYF. CDR3 DNA: TGCGCCAGCAGCCAAAACCCGGCGGCTGGAAACACCATATATTTT.

This sequence joins TRBV7-2 and TRBJ2-5; a possible D gene is TRBD2 (6 bases). The CDR3 has 15 residues. CDR1 and CDR2 from the germline V gene are SGHTA and FQGNSA. V lost 5 bases and J 5 bases, leaving 18 bases between the germline ends. CDR3 loop: CASSRSGLRGETQYF. The DNA for the CDR3 is TGTGCCAGCAGCCGATCCGGGCTTCGGGGGGAGACCCAGTACTTC.

The CDR3 protein is CASSAGLAGVDTQYF. The CDR3 DNA follows: TGCGCCAGCAGCGCGGGACTAGCGGGAGTAGATACGCAGTATTTT. The chain couples TRBV5-1 to TRBJ2-3; 14 nucleotides agree with TRBD2. Germline V gives CDR1 SGHRS, CDR2 YFSETQ. The CDR3 covers 15 residues. Trimming at V came to 4 bases and at J to 5 bases, leaving 3 bases not matched to a gene.

This chain connects TRBV15 to TRBJ1-4; perhaps TRBD1 as D (5 bases). V was shortened by 1 base and J by 7 bases, with 13 bases between the two germline ends. The CDR3 has 15 residues. Germline CDR1 LNHNV, CDR2 YYDKDF (reference sequence). This CDR3 is CATSRAYRISEKLFF. The CDR3 region has the DNA TGTGCCACCAGCAGAGCATACAGGATAAGTGAAAAACTGTTTTTT.

This clone was recorded once. V is TRBV14 and J is TRBJ1-1; 8 bases are a match to TRBD1. V gave up 4 bases and J gave up 0 bases; unmatched junction bases: 7. Germline V gene sequence: CDR1 SGHDN, CDR2 FVKESK. CDR3 length equals 16 residues. The CDR3 DNA is TGTGCCAGCAGCCTGCGCAGGGGGCGCGTGAACACTGAAGCTTTCTTT. This gives the protein CASSLRRGRVNTEAFF.

The chain recombines TRBV4-1 with TRBJ2-5, with TRBD2 identical over 11 bases. Trimming removed 4 bases from V and 1 base from J; junction bases left unmatched: 5. The CDR3 sequence is 16 residues long. CDR1 MGHRA and CDR2 YSYEKL come from the germline V gene. CDR3 coding DNA: TGCGCCAGCAGCCCTATGGGACTAGCGGTCCAAGAGACCCAGTACTTC. Translated: CASSPMGLAVQETQYF.

The chain recombines TRBV4-3 with TRBJ1-3; D call uncertain. Germline V gene sequence: CDR1 LGHNA, CDR2 YSLEER. The ends were cut back, 5 bases at V and 4 bases at J, with 15 bases in the middle. This CDR3 is 15 amino acids long. CDR3 amino acids: CASSKSGSYGNTIYF. CDR3 in DNA: TGCGCCAGCAGCAAGTCCGGTTCCTACGGAAACACCATATATTTT.

The chain recombines TRBV10-2 with TRBJ2-3; 12 bases map to TRBD2. This CDR3 is 16 amino acids long. The germline CDR1 and CDR2 sequences are WSHSY and SAAADI. V gave up 4 bases and J gave up 1 base; unmatched junction bases: 3. The CDR3 reads CASSASGGAGTDTQYF. CDR3 DNA: TGCGCCAGCAGTGCTAGCGGGGGGGCAGGCACAGATACGCAGTATTTT.

This clone has only a few counts. The chain combines TRBV25-1 with TRBJ1-3; TRBD1 might be the D (5 bases). This CDR3 is 17 amino acids long. The germline CDR1 and CDR2 sequences are MGHDK and SYGVNS. With 1 base removed from V and 9 bases from J, the gap between germline ends came to 22 bases. This chain's CDR3 is CASSEFFGAGLGATIYF. The CDR3 coding sequence is TGTGCCAGCAGTGAATTCTTTGGCGCGGGACTTGGGGCCACCATATATTTT.